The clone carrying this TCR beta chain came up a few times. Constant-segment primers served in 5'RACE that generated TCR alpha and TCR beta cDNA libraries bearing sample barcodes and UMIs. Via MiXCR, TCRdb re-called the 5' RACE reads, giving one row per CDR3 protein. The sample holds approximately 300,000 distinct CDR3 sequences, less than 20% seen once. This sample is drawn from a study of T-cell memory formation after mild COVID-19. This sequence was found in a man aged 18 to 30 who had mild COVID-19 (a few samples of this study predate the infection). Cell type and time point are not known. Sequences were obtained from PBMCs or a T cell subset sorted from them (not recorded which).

The CDR3 bases are TGCAGTGCTAGAGAGACAGGGGGCATGAATCAGCCCCAGCATTTT. Its protein is CSARETGGMNQPQHF. V and J are TRBV20-1 and TRBJ1-5, with 10 bases lining up with TRBD1. CDR1 is DFQATT, CDR2 SNEGSKA, per germline (reference sequence). The CDR3 runs to 15 residues. The trim removed 0 bases at V and 4 bases at J, leaving 3 bases unmatched.